This TCR beta chain is from a study of T-cell memory formation after mild COVID-19. This clonotype was counted between two and nine times. Germline V gene lookup returns CDR1 SQVTM and CDR2 ANQGSEA. V was pared by 4 bases and J by 10 bases, with 12 bases of the junction left unmatched. The CDR3 has 14 residues. TCRdb re-called the 5' RACE reads with MiXCR, one entry per CDR3 protein. The sample shows approximately 400,000 distinct CDR3 sequences, under 20% of them seen only once. What was sequenced was PBMCs or a T cell subset sorted from them (not recorded which). The V gene is TRBV29-1, the J gene TRBJ2-2, with 7 bases identical to TRBD1. This clonotype was sampled from a man aged 18 to 29 who had mild COVID-19 (a few samples of this study predate the infection). Cell type and time point are not known. CDR3 region: CSVGGDRALEELFF. CDR3 nucleotides: TGCAGCGTTGGGGGTGACAGGGCTTTAGAGGAGCTGTTTTTT.